These 31 T cell receptor beta chains share one sample of origin, sequenced in a study of T cell changes during pregnancy in multiple sclerosis. TCRdb keeps only in-frame clones here, not all; method: immunoSEQ multiplex PCR. Of around 95,000 clones in the sample, roughly 94% were seen once. Specimen: peripheral blood, collected after pregnancy. All receptors come from a female donor in good health, enrolled as a control in a pregnancy study.

The rearrangement uses TRBV6-5 and TRBJ2-1, with a weak D call TRBD1 (6 bases). The CDR3 extends over 13 amino acids. The V end lost 6 bases, the J end lost 7 bases, and 13 bases lay between the germline ends. The germline CDR1 and CDR2 sequences are MNHEY and SVGAGI. The CDR3 protein is CASRPLGGNEQFF. CDR3 in DNA: TGTGCCAGCAGGCCTTTAGGGGGTAATGAGCAGTTCTTC.

The rearrangement joins TRBV28 to TRBJ2-7, with unresolved D. The CDR3 covers 14 residues. CDR1 and CDR2 from the germline V gene are MDHEN and SYDVKM. The V end lost 6 bases, the J end lost 0 bases, and 12 bases lay between the germline ends. CDR3 loop: CASSPQRSSYEQYF. For the CDR3, the DNA is TGTGCCAGCAGCCCCCAGAGGAGCTCCTACGAGCAGTACTTC. Drawing the rest from reference TRBV28 and TRBJ2-7, the complete variable domain is DVKVTQSSRYLVKRTGEKVFLECVQDMDHENMFWYRQDPGLGLRLIYFSYDVKMKEKGDIPEGYSVSREKKERFSLILESASTNQTSMYLCASSPQRSSYEQYFGPGTRLTVT.

The chain combines TRBV28 with TRBJ1-1; D is perhaps TRBD1 (5 bases). The CDR3 is made up of 11 amino acids. Trimming took off 7 bases at V and 10 bases at J, with 13 bases between the two ends. Germline V gene data show CDR1 as MDHEN and CDR2 as SYDVKM. CDR3 nucleotides: TGTGCCAGCACCCACCAGGGTCCAGCTTTCTTT. It is translated as CASTHQGPAFF.

This rearrangement joins TRBV4-1 to TRBJ2-1; perhaps TRBD1 as D (5 bases). Trimming left V 4 bases short and J 4 bases short, with 20 bases between. Germline assignment: CDR1 MGHRA and CDR2 YSYEKL. The CDR3 contains 17 residues. The CDR3 DNA reads TGCGCCAGCAGCCCCAAGGAAGGGGCCAGGGCTTACAATGAGCAGTTCTTC. This sequence encodes CASSPKEGARAYNEQFF.

The chain joins TRBV6-1 to TRBJ1-5; a weak D match, TRBD1 (6 bases). CDR1 and CDR2 (germline): MNHNS, SASEGT. This CDR3 is 14 amino acids long. The germline V and J ends were trimmed by 3 bases and 3 bases, with 9 bases remaining between them. CDR3 sequence: CASSEGHFNQPQHF. CDR3 in DNA: TGTGCCAGCAGTGAGGGACATTTCAATCAGCCCCAGCATTTT.

This chain links TRBV7-9 with TRBJ1-1; TRBD1 matches at 9 bases. The J segment lost 4 bases and the V segment lost 2 bases, leaving 14 bases of the junction unmatched. The length of the CDR3 is 18 residues. Germline values: CDR1 SEHNR, CDR2 FQNEAQ (reference sequence). The CDR3: CASSLPSGGTGTGTEAFF. The CDR3 DNA reads TGTGCCAGCAGCTTACCCTCCGGTGGGACAGGGACGGGCACTGAAGCTTTCTTT.

This clone was seen just once. This chain connects TRBV11-2 to TRBJ1-1; possibly TRBD1 for D (5 bases). The V gene's germline CDR1 is SGHAT and CDR2 FQNNGV. Trimming left V 2 bases short and J 6 bases short, with 19 bases between. The CDR3 runs to 16 residues. CDR3 in DNA: TGTGCCAGCAGCTTAACCGGGTCGACAATAGGGGCTGAAGCTTTCTTT. This encodes CASSLTGSTIGAEAFF.

In its sample, this clone was seen once. The chain has TRBV28 and TRBJ2-5; D call uncertain. Between the trimmed V and J ends, which lost 2 bases and 1 base, there was a span of 5 bases. CDR3 length: 13 amino acids. Germline V gene lookup returns CDR1 MDHEN and CDR2 SYDVKM. This CDR3 is CASSLQVQETQYF. The CDR3, as DNA: TGTGCCAGCAGTTTACAGGTCCAAGAGACCCAGTACTTC.

V and J are TRBV27 and TRBJ2-5; maybe TRBD1 (6 bases). The V gene's germline CDR1 is MNHEY and CDR2 SMNVEV (reference sequence). The CDR3 totals 17 residues. Trimming took 4 bases from V and 1 from J, leaving 19 bases between them. CDR3 sequence (DNA): TGTGCCAGCAGTTCCCGAACGACAGGCCCTTTCCAAGAGACCCAGTACTTC. Protein: CASSSRTTGPFQETQYF.

The chain couples TRBV7-9 to TRBJ2-1, with 11 bases that match TRBD2. V gave up 3 bases and J gave up 6 bases; unmatched junction bases: 1. CDR1 is SEHNR and CDR2 is FQNEAQ in the germline V gene (reference sequence). The CDR3 runs to 14 residues. The CDR3 sequence: CASSFGTSGNEQFF. The CDR3 region has the DNA TGTGCCAGCAGCTTTGGGACTAGCGGCAATGAGCAGTTCTTC.

The rearrangement joins TRBV19 to TRBJ2-5, with 8 nucleotides matching TRBD2. The CDR3 totals 13 residues. Germline assignment: CDR1 LNHDA and CDR2 SQIVND (reference sequence). Trimming took 7 bases from V and 3 from J; bases not matched to a gene: 4. The CDR3 reads CASTTSGKETQYF. DNA for the CDR3: TGTGCCAGTACCACTAGCGGCAAAGAGACCCAGTACTTC.

The chain combines TRBV25-1 with TRBJ2-1; TRBD2 might be the D (5 bases). Germline CDR1 reads MGHDK; CDR2 reads SYGVNS. The CDR3 has 12 amino acids. V lost 1 base and J lost 9, with 7 bases in between. Here the CDR3 reads CASSELEGEQFF. The DNA for the CDR3 is TGTGCCAGCAGTGAATTAGAGGGTGAGCAGTTCTTC.

V usage is TRBV7-9 and J usage is TRBJ2-7; 16 positions match TRBD2. CDR3 size: 17 residues. Germline values: CDR1 SEHNR, CDR2 FQNEAQ (reference sequence). The V gene end was trimmed by 6 bases and the J gene end by 0 bases; junction bases not matched to a gene: 5. Here the CDR3 DNA reads TGTGCCAGCAGTTCCGGGACTAGCGGGAGGGGCTCCTACGAGCAGTACTTC. This codes for CASSSGTSGRGSYEQYF.

V gene TRBV28 combines with J gene TRBJ2-7; weak D call: TRBD2 (6 bases). The V end was cut by 6 bases, the J end by 0 bases, with 12 bases between. The CDR3 is 14 amino acids. Per the germline V gene, CDR1 is MDHEN and CDR2 is SYDVKM. CDR3 sequence reads: CASSSSVSSYEQYF. In DNA form, the CDR3 reads TGTGCCAGCAGCTCTAGCGTGAGCTCCTACGAGCAGTACTTC.

This clone was picked up one time. The chain carries TRBV19 and TRBJ1-5; TRBD1 matches 9 bases. Losses at the gene ends were 7 bases for V and 6 bases for J; bases not matched to a gene: 10. This CDR3 is built from 15 residues. Per germline, CDR1 LNHDA and CDR2 SQIVND (reference sequence). In DNA, the CDR3 is TGTGCCAGTATGCCGGGACAGGGCCAGGTTCAGCCCCAGCATTTT. Translation: CASMPGQGQVQPQHF.

The CDR3 protein is CASSAAGEQYF. CDR3 bases: TGTGCCAGCAGTGCGGCGGGAGAGCAGTACTTC. The chain combines TRBV28 with TRBJ2-7; the D gene is possibly TRBD2 (6 bases). Trimming pared 5 bases from V and 7 bases from J, leaving 9 bases between. Germline CDR1 MDHEN, CDR2 SYDVKM. This CDR3 comprises 11 residues.

The rearrangement joins TRBV28 to TRBJ2-2; 7 bases agree with TRBD1. This CDR3 has 15 amino acids. Unmatched junction bases numbered 10, after V lost 6 bases and J lost 6 bases. Per the germline V gene, CDR1 is MDHEN and CDR2 is SYDVKM. The CDR3 coding sequence is TGTGCCAGCAGAACACAGGGGAAGCAAGCCGGGGAGCTGTTTTTT. This gives the protein CASRTQGKQAGELFF.

The chain carries TRBV5-1 and TRBJ2-7, with 14 bases matching TRBD2. J lost 4 bases, V lost 4 bases, and 4 bases had no gene match. CDR1 and CDR2 from the germline V gene are SGHRS and YFSETQ. The CDR3 length is 15 residues. The CDR3 DNA sequence: TGCGCCAGCAGCACGGGACTAGCGGGAGTATACGAGCAGTACTTC. This sequence encodes CASSTGLAGVYEQYF. Looking up the rest from reference TRBV5-1 and TRBJ2-7 gives the full variable domain: KAGVTQTPRYLIKTRGQQVTLSCSPISGHRSVSWYQQTPGQGLQFLFEYFSETQRNKGNFPGRFSGRQFSNSRSEMNVSTLELGDSALYLCASSTGLAGVYEQYFGPGTRLTVT.

The CDR3 DNA reads TGTGCCAGCAGCACGAGACAGGGGGTCCGCAATCAGCCCCAGCATTTT. Translating it yields CASSTRQGVRNQPQHF. J is TRBJ1-5 and V is TRBV28; the match to TRBD1 covers 9 bases. Germline lookup yields CDR1 MDHEN and CDR2 SYDVKM. V was pared by 6 bases and J by 2 bases, with 8 bases of the junction left unmatched. CDR3 size: 16 residues.

This clone occurred a few times. The V gene is TRBV5-1, the J gene TRBJ1-1; 10 bases map to TRBD1. Germline CDR1 is SGHRS and CDR2 is YFSETQ. CDR3 length equals 15 residues. V lost 7 bases and J lost 1; bases outside the gene matches: 7. The DNA of the CDR3 is TGCGCCAGCTCTAGACAGGGGGCGGGGAACACTGAAGCTTTCTTT. This translates into CASSRQGAGNTEAFF.

The rearrangement links TRBV4-2 to TRBJ1-2, with D perhaps matching TRBD1 (6 bases). CDR3 length: 15 residues. The V gene lost 3 bases and the J gene lost 0 bases, with 11 bases spanning the gap. The germline gives CDR1 LGHNA, CDR2 YNFKEQ. CDR3 in DNA: TGTGCCAGCAGCCATACAGGGACCTCTAACTATGGCTACACCTTC. Protein: CASSHTGTSNYGYTF.

The chain employs TRBV4-1 and TRBJ2-2; D unresolved. Germline V gives CDR1 MGHRA, CDR2 YSYEKL. Trimming cost V 1 base and J 3 bases, with 3 bases left between them. CDR3 size: 13 residues. The CDR3, as DNA: TGCGCCAGCAGCCAAGTAGACACCGGGGAGCTGTTTTTT. It is translated as CASSQVDTGELFF.

The CDR3: CASSFSRNTEAFF. CDR3 DNA sequence: TGTGCCAGCAGCTTTTCGAGGAACACTGAAGCTTTCTTT. The chain carries TRBV5-6 and TRBJ1-1; D unresolved. The V and J ends lost 2 bases and 1 base respectively, with 6 bases between them. The V gene's germline CDR1 is SGHDT and CDR2 YYEEEE. The CDR3 is 13 amino acids.

The rearrangement joins TRBV2 to TRBJ1-4; 9 nucleotides match TRBD1. There are 18 residues in the CDR3. The V segment lost 4 bases and the J segment 4 bases; nucleotides outside the gene matches: 13. From germline, CDR1 is SNHLY and CDR2 FYNNEI. Written as DNA, the CDR3 is TGTGCCAGCAGTGGGGAGACAGGGGGACATCCGGATAATGAAAAACTGTTTTTT. It yields the protein CASSGETGGHPDNEKLFF.

V is TRBV29-1 and J is TRBJ1-2, with D possibly being TRBD1 (6 bases). CDR1 is SQVTM, CDR2 ANQGSEA, per germline. V was clipped by 6 bases and J by 3 bases, with 29 bases between them. The CDR3 sequence is 18 residues long. The CDR3 DNA reads TGCAGCGTAGATAGACCTGCATACAGCGGACAGAGCGACTATGGCTACACCTTC. It specifies CSVDRPAYSGQSDYGYTF.

DNA of the CDR3: TGTGCCAGCAGCTTGGGACTAGCGGACCAAGAGACCCAGTACTTC. Its protein is CASSLGLADQETQYF. This chain joins TRBV5-4 and TRBJ2-5; TRBD2 matches 9 bases. This CDR3 spans 15 amino acids. V lost 0 bases and J lost 0; bases outside the gene matches: 0. In germline, CDR1 is SGHNT, CDR2 YYREEE (reference sequence).

V and J are TRBV29-1 and TRBJ2-7, with a possible D match to TRBD2 (5 bases). CDR3 length: 12 residues. Looked up from germline, CDR1 is SQVTM and CDR2 is ANQGSEA. V dropped 7 bases and J dropped 3 bases, with 13 bases sitting between them. This chain's CDR3 is CSARDGGYEQYF. The CDR3 DNA reads TGCAGCGCCCGGGATGGAGGCTACGAGCAGTACTTC.

This clone was detected only a few times. The chain has TRBV6-4 and TRBJ2-7; 7 nucleotides match TRBD1. This CDR3 region has 15 residues. Germline CDR1 is MRHNA and CDR2 is SNTAGT. V lost 6 bases and J lost 7; bases outside the gene matches: 15. The CDR3 region has the DNA TGTGCCAGCAGACCATTACCGGGACAGCAGGCGGAGCAGTACTTC. It is translated as CASRPLPGQQAEQYF.

The V call is TRBV4-1, the J call TRBJ2-7; 8 nucleotides line up with TRBD2. Losses at the gene ends were 4 bases for V and 2 bases for J; bases not matched to a gene: 7. The CDR3 contains 15 residues. Germline loops: CDR1 MGHRA, CDR2 YSYEKL. The CDR3 protein is CASSLGREGPYEQYF. CDR3 DNA: TGCGCCAGCAGCCTCGGACGGGAGGGCCCCTACGAGCAGTACTTC.

V and J are TRBV11-2 and TRBJ2-1, with a weak D call TRBD1 (6 bases). V lost 5 bases and J 1 base, leaving 15 bases between the germline ends. Germline V gives CDR1 SGHAT, CDR2 FQNNGV. This CDR3 is built from 16 residues. CDR3 nucleotides: TGTGCCAGCAGCCCGAGAGGACAGATTTCCTACAATGAGCAGTTCTTC. Translated: CASSPRGQISYNEQFF.

This sequence joins TRBV27 and TRBJ1-5, with D perhaps matching TRBD1 (6 bases). V was shortened by 4 bases and J by 3 bases, with 10 bases between the two germline ends. Looked up from germline, CDR1 is MNHEY and CDR2 is SMNVEV (reference sequence). This CDR3 is built from 14 residues. CDR3 coding DNA: TGTGCCAGCAGTTCTACAGGGCTCAATCAGCCCCAGCATTTT. Translated, it gives CASSSTGLNQPQHF.